The 12 T cell receptor beta chains given below trace back to one sample, sequenced in a study of T cell responses to AZD1222 COVID-19 vaccine. The assay was immunoSEQ multiplex PCR, and TCRdb's table has in-frame clones only and misses some. The data show hundreds of thousands of clones, approximately 94% seen once. Sequencing was performed on peripheral blood, taken 28 days after the second AZD1222 dose. The receptors derive from an adult who received the AZD1222 COVID-19 vaccine.

The chain couples TRBV5-8 to TRBJ2-7, with D uncertain. Germline CDR1 reads SGHTS; CDR2 reads YDEGEE. The CDR3 contains 14 residues. V shed 3 bases and J shed 5 bases, with 15 bases lying between them. CDR3 sequence reads: CASSYGRIRDEQYF. CDR3 DNA: TGTGCCAGCAGCTATGGACGCATTCGAGACGAGCAGTACTTC.

CDR3 bases: TGTGCCAGCAGCTTAGCCGAAACCCACAATGAGCAGTTCTTC. Translated: CASSLAETHNEQFF. V usage is TRBV5-4 and J usage is TRBJ2-1; no clear D gene. This CDR3 spans 14 amino acids. Deletions cut 2 bases from V and 5 bases from J, with 11 bases between. Germline V CDR1 and CDR2: SGHNT, YYREEE (reference sequence).

The chain carries TRBV28 and TRBJ2-7, with D maybe TRBD1 (5 bases). Looked up from germline, CDR1 is MDHEN and CDR2 is SYDVKM. Trimming left V 7 bases short and J 4 bases short, with 11 bases between. The CDR3 loop spans 12 amino acids. Here the CDR3 DNA reads TGTGCCAGCACCTCAAGGGGATACGAGCAGTACTTC. It specifies CASTSRGYEQYF.

This chain connects TRBV14 to TRBJ1-1; the D is unclear. V was cut by 0 bases and J by 6 bases, with 5 bases left in between. The germline CDR1 and CDR2 sequences are SGHDN and FVKESK. The CDR3 is made up of 12 amino acids. The CDR3: CASSQDRAEAFF. The CDR3 DNA follows: TGTGCCAGCAGCCAAGATCGGGCTGAAGCTTTCTTT.

The chain joins TRBV28 to TRBJ2-7; 8 bases are a match to TRBD1. Trimming took 7 bases from V and 2 from J; bases not matched to a gene: 13. The CDR3 consists of 16 residues. Germline V gene data show CDR1 as MDHEN and CDR2 as SYDVKM. The CDR3 spells CASMGYGQGGTYEQYF. CDR3 bases: TGTGCCAGCATGGGATACGGACAGGGTGGTACCTACGAGCAGTACTTC.

The rearrangement links TRBV6-4 to TRBJ2-7; D is ambiguous. Looked up from germline, CDR1 is MRHNA and CDR2 is SNTAGT. V was cut by 6 bases and J by 3 bases, with 15 bases left in between. The CDR3 consists of 14 residues. The CDR3 protein is CASRKKGSNYEQYF. CDR3 sequence (DNA): TGTGCCAGCAGGAAAAAGGGCTCGAACTACGAGCAGTACTTC.

The rearrangement joins TRBV5-1 to TRBJ2-5; D is ambiguous. The CDR3 has 12 residues. Trimming removed 4 bases at V and 4 bases at J, with 8 bases between. Germline-derived CDR1 and CDR2 are SGHRS and YFSETQ. The CDR3 sequence: CASSLTGETQYF. The CDR3 coding sequence is TGCGCCAGCAGCCTGACTGGAGAGACCCAGTACTTC.

This clone showed up just once. This CDR3 is CASSLPGGVETQYF. The CDR3 DNA reads TGTGCCAGCAGCTTACCGGGGGGCGTAGAGACCCAGTACTTC. The chain recombines TRBV7-9 with TRBJ2-5, with D tentatively TRBD2 (7 bases). CDR3 length equals 14 residues. From germline, CDR1 is SEHNR and CDR2 FQNEAQ (reference sequence). The V end was cut by 2 bases, the J end by 4 bases, with 11 bases between. Supplemented by reference TRBV7-9 and TRBJ2-5, the full variable domain reads DTGVSQNPRHKITKRGQNVTFRCDPISEHNRLYWYRQTLGQGPEFLTYFQNEAQLEKSRLLSDRFSAERPKGSFSTLEIQRTEQGDSAMYLCASSLPGGVETQYFGPGTRLLVL.

The table lists this clone with a count of one. This sequence joins TRBV7-2 and TRBJ2-7, with D perhaps TRBD1 (6 bases). Germline CDR1 reads SGHTA; CDR2 reads FQGNSA. Trimming shortened V by 2 bases and J by 3 bases, and 14 bases separated the two germline ends. The CDR3 is 15 residues long. The CDR3 is CASSLLFRGSYEQYF. The DNA of the CDR3 is TGTGCCAGCAGCTTATTATTCAGGGGTAGCTACGAGCAGTACTTC.

The chain has TRBV28 and TRBJ2-3; D may be TRBD2 (5 bases). From germline, CDR1 is MDHEN and CDR2 SYDVKM. The CDR3 has 13 residues. V gave up 6 bases and J gave up 9 bases, with 16 bases separating them. CDR3 sequence reads: CASSSGSGGTQYF. The DNA for the CDR3 is TGTGCCAGCAGCTCTGGCAGCGGCGGGACGCAGTATTTT. Variable domain in full (rest from reference TRBV28 and TRBJ2-3): DVKVTQSSRYLVKRTGEKVFLECVQDMDHENMFWYRQDPGLGLRLIYFSYDVKMKEKGDIPEGYSVSREKKERFSLILESASTNQTSMYLCASSSGSGGTQYFGPGTRLTVL.

The V gene is TRBV27, the J gene TRBJ2-2; D remains unclear. Trimming stripped 3 bases from V and 4 bases from J, with 6 bases between. CDR1 is MNHEY, CDR2 SMNVEV, per germline (reference sequence). There are 13 residues in the CDR3. This chain's CDR3 is CASSFQFTGELFF. The DNA for the CDR3 is TGTGCCAGCAGTTTCCAATTCACCGGGGAGCTGTTTTTT.

The chain combines TRBV5-1 with TRBJ2-5; 13 positions agree with TRBD2. Trimming at V came to 6 bases and at J to 4 bases, leaving 12 bases not matched to a gene. There are 17 residues in the CDR3. Germline V gene sequence: CDR1 SGHRS, CDR2 YFSETQ. The CDR3 nucleotides read TGCGCCAGCATCCTGGGACTAGCGGGGAACCTCCCAGAGACCCAGTACTTC. This encodes CASILGLAGNLPETQYF.